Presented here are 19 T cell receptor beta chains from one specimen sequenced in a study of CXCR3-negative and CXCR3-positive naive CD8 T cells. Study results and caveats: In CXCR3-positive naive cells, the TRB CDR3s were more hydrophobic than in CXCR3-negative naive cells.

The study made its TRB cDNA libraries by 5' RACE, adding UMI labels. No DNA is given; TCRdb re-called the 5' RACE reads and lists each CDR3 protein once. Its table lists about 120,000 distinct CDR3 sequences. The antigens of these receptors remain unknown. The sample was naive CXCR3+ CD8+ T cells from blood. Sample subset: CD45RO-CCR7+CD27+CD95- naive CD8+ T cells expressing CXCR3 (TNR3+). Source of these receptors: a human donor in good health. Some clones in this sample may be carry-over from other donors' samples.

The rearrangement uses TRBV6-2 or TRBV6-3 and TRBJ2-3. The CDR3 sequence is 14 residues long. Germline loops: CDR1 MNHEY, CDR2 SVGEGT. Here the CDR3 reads CASEYGSSTDTQYF.

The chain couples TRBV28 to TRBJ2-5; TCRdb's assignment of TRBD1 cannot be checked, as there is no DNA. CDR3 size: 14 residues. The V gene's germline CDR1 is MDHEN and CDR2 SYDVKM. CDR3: CASSLFQGAETQYF. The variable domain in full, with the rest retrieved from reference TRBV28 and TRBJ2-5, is DVKVTQSSRYLVKRTGEKVFLECVQDMDHENMFWYRQDPGLGLRLIYFSYDVKMKEKGDIPEGYSVSREKKERFSLILESASTNQTSMYLCASSLFQGAETQYFGPGTRLLVL.

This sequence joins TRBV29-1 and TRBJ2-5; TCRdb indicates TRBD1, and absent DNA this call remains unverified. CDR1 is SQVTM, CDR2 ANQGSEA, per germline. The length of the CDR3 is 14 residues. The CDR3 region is CSALIPQVGETQYF.

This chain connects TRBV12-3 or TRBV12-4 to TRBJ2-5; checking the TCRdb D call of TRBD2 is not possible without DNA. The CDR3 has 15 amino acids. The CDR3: CASSSGTSGPTDQYF.

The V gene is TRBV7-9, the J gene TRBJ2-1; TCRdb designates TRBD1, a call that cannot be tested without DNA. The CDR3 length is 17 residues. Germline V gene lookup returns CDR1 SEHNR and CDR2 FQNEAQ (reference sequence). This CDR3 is CASSPTLGGIRSNEQFF.

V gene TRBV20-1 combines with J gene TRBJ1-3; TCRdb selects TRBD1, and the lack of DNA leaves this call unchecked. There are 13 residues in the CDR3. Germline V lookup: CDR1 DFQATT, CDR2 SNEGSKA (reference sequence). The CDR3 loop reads CSARGTSGNTIYF.

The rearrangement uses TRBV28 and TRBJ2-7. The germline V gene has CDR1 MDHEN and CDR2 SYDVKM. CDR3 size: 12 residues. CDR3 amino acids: CASSLMVEEQYF.

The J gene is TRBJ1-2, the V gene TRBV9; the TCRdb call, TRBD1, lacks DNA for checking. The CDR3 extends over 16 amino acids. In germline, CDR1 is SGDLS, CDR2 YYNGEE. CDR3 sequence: CASSVVDTPGAYGYTF.

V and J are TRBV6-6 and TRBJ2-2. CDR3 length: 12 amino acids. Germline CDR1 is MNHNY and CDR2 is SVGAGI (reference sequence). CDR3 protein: CASLGVTGELFF.

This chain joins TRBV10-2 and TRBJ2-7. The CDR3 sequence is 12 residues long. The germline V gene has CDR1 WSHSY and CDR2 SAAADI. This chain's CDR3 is CASSTGAYEQYF.

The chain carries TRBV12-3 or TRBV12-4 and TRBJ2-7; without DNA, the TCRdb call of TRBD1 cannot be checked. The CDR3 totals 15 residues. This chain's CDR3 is CASSFYRVASYEQYF.

CDR3 sequence reads: CSVEERTEVYNEQFF. This sequence joins TRBV29-1 and TRBJ2-1; TCRdb outputs TRBD1, but without DNA this stays unchecked. The germline V gene encodes CDR1 SQVTM and CDR2 ANQGSEA. CDR3 size: 15 residues.

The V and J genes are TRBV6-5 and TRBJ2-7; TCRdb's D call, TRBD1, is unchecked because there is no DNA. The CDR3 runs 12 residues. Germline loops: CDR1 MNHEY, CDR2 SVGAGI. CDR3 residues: CASSTPNGEQYF.

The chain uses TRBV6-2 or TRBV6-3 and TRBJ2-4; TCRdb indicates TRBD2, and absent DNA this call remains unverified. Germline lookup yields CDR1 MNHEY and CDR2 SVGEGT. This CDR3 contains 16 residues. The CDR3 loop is CASSGSKVLAKNIQYF.

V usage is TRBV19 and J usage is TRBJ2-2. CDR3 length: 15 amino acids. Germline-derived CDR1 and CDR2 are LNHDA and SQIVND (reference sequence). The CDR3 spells CASSMGWENTGELFF.

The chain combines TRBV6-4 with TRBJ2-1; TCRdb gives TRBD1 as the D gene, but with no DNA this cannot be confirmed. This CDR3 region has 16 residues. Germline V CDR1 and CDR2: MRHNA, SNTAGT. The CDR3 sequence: CASSDSIWTPYNEQFF.

The CDR3 here is CASGVPDTQYF. The chain uses TRBV7-2 and TRBJ2-3; absent DNA, TCRdb's TRBD2 call cannot be checked. This CDR3 contains 11 residues. Germline V gene sequence: CDR1 SGHTA, CDR2 FQGNSA.

CDR3 residues: CASSLYLAGSYTDTQYF. The chain joins TRBV12-3 or TRBV12-4 to TRBJ2-3; as DNA is missing, the TRBD2 call by TCRdb cannot be tested. The CDR3 is 17 residues long.

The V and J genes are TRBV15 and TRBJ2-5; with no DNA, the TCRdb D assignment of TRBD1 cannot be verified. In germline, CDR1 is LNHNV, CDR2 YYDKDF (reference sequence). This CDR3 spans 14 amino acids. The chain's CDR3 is CATEGRGLEETQYF.